A selection of T cell receptor beta chains follows, all from one sample in a study of persistence of HIV-infected CD4 T cells. TCRdb's copy holds only in-frame clones and misses some; the assay was immunoSEQ multiplex PCR. This sample has about 37,000 clones; roughly 86% occur once, and the top ten carry approximately 1.4%. These receptors lack a known antigen. The sequences come from CD4+ T cells sorted from PBMCs after roughly 19-hour stimulation, collected from a patient who received antiretroviral therapy. Receptors originate from an adult man with HIV who was CMV-seropositive. The CDR3 runs from the conserved cysteine through the conserved F or W. D genes are given only for firm matches. Clone sizes are given selectively: once, few, many, or a class where the clone is expanded.

v_gene	abundance	d_gene	j_gene	CDR3aa	CDR3nt
TRBV6-5	.	.	TRBJ1-2	CASSYSNSVTSGYTF	TGTGCCAGCAGTTACTCGAACAGCGTGACGAGTGGCTACACCTTC
TRBV30	.	TRBD1	TRBJ1-1	CAWNNPGAGQGNTEAFF	TGTGCCTGGAACAATCCCGGGGCGGGACAGGGGAACACTGAAGCTTTCTTT
TRBV10-3	.	.	TRBJ1-5	CAISGGGSNQPQHF	TGTGCCATCAGTGGTGGGGGTAGCAATCAGCCCCAGCATTTT
TRBV9	.	.	TRBJ1-4	CASSPLRLNEKLFF	TGTGCCAGCAGCCCTTTGCGCCTCAATGAAAAACTGTTTTTT
TRBV5-4	.	.	TRBJ2-1	CASSLDRASSYNEQFF	TGTGCCAGCAGTTTGGACCGGGCGAGCTCCTACAATGAGCAGTTCTTC
TRBV29-1	.	.	TRBJ1-5	CSVGGGYNQPQHF	TGCAGCGTTGGGGGGGGGTACAATCAGCCCCAGCATTTT
TRBV6-5	.	.	TRBJ1-2	CASRSGAYTRYGYTF	TGTGCCAGCAGGTCGGGGGCGTACACCCGCTATGGCTACACCTTC
TRBV28	few	.	TRBJ1-1	CASSLQNTEAFF	TGTGCCAGCAGTTTGCAGAACACTGAAGCTTTCTTT
TRBV4-3	.	.	TRBJ1-1	CASSQAGVSTEAFF	TGCGCCAGCAGCCAAGCAGGGGTCAGCACTGAAGCTTTCTTT
TRBV5-1	.	TRBD2	TRBJ2-7	CASSLGGTSFYEQYF	TGCGCCAGCAGCTTGGGGGGGACTAGCTTCTACGAGCAGTACTTC
TRBV7-2	.	.	TRBJ1-1	CASSSSPGPNTEAFF	TGTGCCAGCAGCTCATCCCCGGGACCGAACACTGAAGCTTTCTTT
TRBV28	.	TRBD1	TRBJ2-7	CASTKSGQGDYEQYF	TGTGCCAGCACTAAATCTGGACAGGGGGACTACGAGCAGTACTTC
TRBV5-8	.	.	TRBJ2-3	CASSLQAIARDTQYF	TGTGCCAGCTCTCTCCAAGCCATCGCTCGGGATACGCAGTATTTT
TRBV5-1	once	TRBD2	TRBJ2-3	CASSFLAGGPDTQYF	TGCGCCAGCAGCTTTCTAGCGGGGGGGCCGGATACGCAGTATTTT
TRBV7-2	.	.	TRBJ2-3	CASSGGPTDTQYF	TGTGCCAGCAGCGGGGGACCCACAGATACGCAGTATTTT
TRBV5-4	.	TRBD2	TRBJ2-7	CASSPGGIGYEQYF	TGTGCCAGCAGCCCGGGGGGGATAGGCTACGAGCAGTACTTC
TRBV2	.	TRBD2	TRBJ2-3	CASRETSGGGTDTQYF	TGTGCCAGCAGGGAGACTAGCGGGGGTGGCACAGATACGCAGTATTTT
TRBV18	few	.	TRBJ1-3	CASSPSLSGNTIYF	TGTGCCAGCTCACCTTCGCTCTCTGGAAACACCATATATTTT
TRBV6-2/TRBV6-3	.	.	TRBJ2-7	CASSYGGAAYEQYF	TGTGCCAGCAGTTACGGGGGGGCGGCGTACGAGCAGTACTTC
TRBV19	.	.	TRBJ1-1	CASSIGGGRATEAFF	TGTGCCAGTAGTATAGGTGGGGGCAGAGCCACTGAAGCTTTCTTT
TRBV5-4	.	TRBD1	TRBJ1-4	CASSLYGTGEKKLFF	TGTGCCAGCAGCTTGTATGGGACAGGGGAAAAAAAACTGTTTTTT
TRBV29-1	.	.	TRBJ2-7	CSGGGGSYEQYF	TGCAGCGGAGGGGGGGGCTCCTACGAGCAGTACTTC
TRBV5-5	.	.	TRBJ2-7	CASSLTGGSLSYEQYF	TGTGCCAGCAGCTTGACGGGGGGCTCCCTCTCCTACGAGCAGTACTTC
TRBV4-1	.	.	TRBJ2-5	CASSQDHRGAETQYF	TGCGCCAGCAGCCAAGATCATCGGGGGGCCGAGACCCAGTACTTC
TRBV7-9	.	TRBD1	TRBJ1-2	CASSLGTGGYTF	TGTGCCAGCAGCTTAGGGACAGGGGGCTACACCTTC
TRBV4-2	.	.	TRBJ1-2	CASSHQEEGYTF	TGTGCCAGCAGCCACCAGGAAGAGGGCTACACCTTC
TRBV3-1/TRBV3-2	.	TRBD1	TRBJ1-2	CASSPRTGEGYGYTF	TGTGCCAGCAGCCCACGGACAGGGGAGGGCTATGGCTACACCTTC
TRBV27	.	.	TRBJ1-5	CASSRLNQPQHF	TGTGCCAGCAGCAGACTCAATCAGCCCCAGCATTTT
TRBV27	.	.	TRBJ1-5	CASSLSPRNQPQHF	TGTGCCAGCAGTTTATCACCCCGCAATCAGCCCCAGCATTTT
TRBV14	few	TRBD1	TRBJ1-2	CASSQDWGQGDYGYTF	TGTGCCAGCAGCCAAGATTGGGGACAGGGCGACTATGGCTACACCTTC
TRBV5-1	.	.	TRBJ1-2	CASSFEGASYGYTF	TGCGCCAGCAGCTTCGAAGGGGCCTCCTATGGCTACACCTTC
TRBV5-4	once	.	TRBJ2-2	CASSPDMANTGELFF	TGTGCCAGCAGCCCTGACATGGCGAACACCGGGGAGCTGTTTTTT
TRBV19	once	TRBD1	TRBJ2-6	CASSRTGAIDVLTF	TGTGCCAGTAGTCGGACAGGTGCTATAGACGTCCTGACTTTC
TRBV7-2	.	.	TRBJ1-6	CASSFEGYNSPLHF	TGTGCCAGCAGCTTTGAGGGGTATAATTCACCCCTCCACTTT
TRBV10-2	.	.	TRBJ2-5	CASTRGPLQETQYF	TGCGCCAGCACCCGGGGGCCGCTCCAAGAGACCCAGTACTTC
TRBV27	.	TRBD2	TRBJ2-7	CASSHGTSGSAYEQYF	TGTGCCAGCAGTCACGGGACTAGCGGGAGCGCCTACGAGCAGTACTTC
TRBV18	.	.	TRBJ2-3	CASSPRTDTQYF	TGTGCCAGCTCACCACGGACAGATACGCAGTATTTT